This T cell receptor beta chain was profiled in a study of T cell changes during pregnancy in multiple sclerosis. This clone was observed once. CDR3 size: 14 residues. The germline gives CDR1 KGHSH, CDR2 LQKENI. Trimming shortened V by 1 base and J by 7 bases, and 13 bases separated the two germline ends. The table came from immunoSEQ multiplex PCR; TCRdb's copy has only in-frame clones and leaves some out. The sample has over 70,000 clones; roughly 92% are singletons. The input for sequencing was peripheral blood, taken in the third trimester of pregnancy. This chain uses TRBV18 with TRBJ1-2; tentative D call: TRBD1 (6 bases). This TCR was recovered from a female donor in good health, enrolled as a control in a pregnancy study. The CDR3 protein is CASSPQGVDSGYTF. CDR3 nucleotides: TGTGCCAGCTCACCACAGGGGGTGGATTCTGGCTACACCTTC.